Shown below are 11 T cell receptor beta chains from a single sample sequenced in a study of T cells in localized non-small cell lung cancer. Assay used: immunoSEQ multiplex PCR; TCRdb lists only in-frame clones, some missing. The sample holds 25,000 or so clones, about nine tenths seen once. The sequences come from peripheral blood, collected before any cancer treatment. Source of these receptors: a woman aged 35 to 70 with stage I lung adenocarcinoma.

This sequence joins TRBV7-2 and TRBJ1-1, with 11 nucleotides matching TRBD1. CDR3 length: 16 residues. Trimming removed 0 bases from V and 7 bases from J; junction bases left unmatched: 7. Per germline, CDR1 SGHTA and CDR2 FQGNSA. CDR3 in DNA: TGTGCCAGCAGCTTAGCTTTTGGGACAGGGGGTAATGAAGCTTTCTTT. Translating gives CASSLAFGTGGNEAFF.

The J gene is TRBJ1-5, the V gene TRBV5-8, with no clear D. Germline CDR1 reads SGHTS; CDR2 reads YDEGEE. With 6 bases removed from V and 4 bases from J, the gap between germline ends came to 14 bases. CDR3 length equals 14 residues. DNA of the CDR3: TGTGCCAGCAACCTCGGTGGTAAAAATCAGCCCCAGCATTTT. This translates into CASNLGGKNQPQHF.

This chain links TRBV7-2 with TRBJ2-7, with TRBD2 matching over 11 bases. This CDR3 spans 16 amino acids. The V and J ends lost 5 bases and 7 bases, in that order; junction bases with no gene match: 13. Germline CDR1 is SGHTA and CDR2 is FQGNSA. CDR3 sequence: CASSPASLAGGKEQYF. The CDR3 DNA reads as TGTGCCAGCAGCCCAGCTTCTCTAGCGGGAGGTAAAGAGCAGTACTTC.

The V gene is TRBV5-6, the J gene TRBJ1-3; D may be TRBD1 (5 bases). The CDR3 is made up of 16 amino acids. Germline CDR1 reads SGHDT; CDR2 reads YYEEEE. Trimming pared 0 bases from V and 0 bases from J, leaving 10 bases between. CDR3 amino acids: CASSLAGTYSGNTIYF. CDR3 nucleotides: TGTGCCAGCAGCTTGGCTGGGACCTACTCTGGAAACACCATATATTTT.

This clone was detected a few times. The gene calls are TRBV5-1 and TRBJ2-7; D remains ambiguous. V lost 0 bases, J lost 0 bases, and 13 bases lay in between. Per germline, CDR1 SGHRS and CDR2 YFSETQ. The CDR3 length is 16 residues. The CDR3 DNA follows: TGCGCCAGCAGCTTGGAGGATCTAACCGTCTCCTACGAGCAGTACTTC. Translating it yields CASSLEDLTVSYEQYF.

This chain joins TRBV28 and TRBJ2-7; D call uncertain. The V end lost 3 bases, the J end lost 3 bases, and 6 bases lay between the germline ends. This CDR3 region has 12 residues. Germline values: CDR1 MDHEN, CDR2 SYDVKM. Here the CDR3 reads CASSLAGYEQYF. The CDR3 DNA follows: TGTGCCAGCAGTTTGGCAGGCTACGAGCAGTACTTC. The entire variable domain, with the rest obtained from reference TRBV28 and TRBJ2-7, is as follows: DVKVTQSSRYLVKRTGEKVFLECVQDMDHENMFWYRQDPGLGLRLIYFSYDVKMKEKGDIPEGYSVSREKKERFSLILESASTNQTSMYLCASSLAGYEQYFGPGTRLTVT.

The rearrangement links TRBV5-1 to TRBJ2-5; D gene unclear. Germline assignment: CDR1 SGHRS and CDR2 YFSETQ. The CDR3 is 14 amino acids. V lost 0 bases to trimming and J lost 3 bases, with 9 bases between them. The CDR3 here is CASSLVPPEETQYF. In nucleotides, the CDR3 is TGCGCCAGCAGCTTGGTGCCGCCAGAAGAGACCCAGTACTTC.

V usage is TRBV5-6 and J usage is TRBJ2-7; 7 bases are shared with TRBD2. The V and J ends lost 1 base and 6 bases, in that order; junction bases with no gene match: 7. In germline, CDR1 is SGHDT, CDR2 YYEEEE. The CDR3 is 14 amino acids. The CDR3 is CASSLREALGEQYF. The CDR3 nucleotides are TGTGCCAGCAGCTTGCGGGAGGCCCTCGGCGAGCAGTACTTC.

This rearrangement joins TRBV11-2 to TRBJ2-1; no clear D gene. Trimming took 5 bases from V and 0 from J, leaving 11 bases between them. CDR3 length: 15 residues. The germline gives CDR1 SGHAT, CDR2 FQNNGV. CDR3 amino acids: CASSPGLRSYNEQFF. The DNA of the CDR3 is TGTGCCAGCAGCCCTGGCCTACGCTCCTACAATGAGCAGTTCTTC.

V and J are TRBV19 and TRBJ1-5; 8 nucleotides agree with TRBD1. The CDR3 length is 15 residues. V trimming: 1 base; J trimming: 4 bases; junction bases outside the gene matches: 3. The germline gives CDR1 LNHDA, CDR2 SQIVND (reference sequence). CDR3: CASSIGQGLNQPQHF. The CDR3 DNA reads TGTGCCAGTAGTATAGGACAGGGGCTAAATCAGCCCCAGCATTTT.

The chain carries TRBV19 and TRBJ1-1; D may be TRBD1 (6 bases). There are 13 residues in the CDR3. Germline CDR1 and CDR2: LNHDA and SQIVND (reference sequence). Trimming left V 8 bases short and J 6 bases short, with 16 bases between. The CDR3 region has the DNA TGTGCCAGTCGTCCCTGGGACAACCCTGAAGCTTTCTTT. Protein: CASRPWDNPEAFF.